These 14 T cell receptor beta chains were sequenced from one sample in a study of T-cell memory formation after mild COVID-19. In TCRdb, the 5' RACE reads were re-called with MiXCR into one record per CDR3 protein. Of about 430,000 distinct CDR3 sequences in the sample, about a sixth were seen once. Sequencing used PBMCs or a T cell subset sorted from them (not recorded which). Receptors were obtained from a man aged 18 to 29 who had mild COVID-19 (a few samples of this study predate the infection). Cell type and time point are not known.

The chain has TRBV4-3 and TRBJ2-7; either TRBD1 or TRBD2 may supply D (5 bases each). Germline V gene lookup returns CDR1 LGHNA and CDR2 YSLEER. The ends were cut back, 5 bases at V and 1 base at J, with 15 bases in the middle. The CDR3 extends over 15 amino acids. The CDR3 here is CASSAYQGESYEQYF. The CDR3 DNA reads as TGCGCCAGCAGCGCCTACCAGGGAGAATCCTACGAGCAGTACTTC.

This chain connects TRBV10-3 to TRBJ2-1; 7 positions match TRBD2. This CDR3 has 16 residues. The germline gives CDR1 ENHRY, CDR2 SYGVKD. The junction had 5 bases not matched to a gene; V was cut back by 3 bases and J by 0 bases. CDR3 sequence: CAISDTSASSYNEQFF. Here the CDR3 DNA reads TGTGCCATCAGTGATACTAGCGCGAGCTCCTACAATGAGCAGTTCTTC.

The V gene is TRBV20-1, the J gene TRBJ2-5, with D uncertain. With 3 bases removed from V and 3 bases from J, the gap between germline ends came to 5 bases. This CDR3 region has 11 residues. Germline V gives CDR1 DFQATT, CDR2 SNEGSKA (reference sequence). Here the CDR3 reads CSASGEETQYF. DNA of the CDR3: TGCAGTGCTAGTGGGGAAGAGACCCAGTACTTC.

This clonotype was observed a few times. The V and J genes are TRBV2 and TRBJ2-7, with D possibly being TRBD2 (5 bases). The ends were cut back, 5 bases at V and 4 bases at J, with 9 bases in the middle. The CDR3 sequence is 12 residues long. Per the germline V gene, CDR1 is SNHLY and CDR2 is FYNNEI. CDR3 bases: TGTGCCAGCAGTCCACGGGAATACGAGCAGTACGTC. This gives the protein CASSPREYEQYV.

This clonotype has only a few counts. The chain employs TRBV5-1 and TRBJ1-1, with D unclear. Deletions cut 2 bases from V and 4 bases from J, with 9 bases between. Germline CDR1 SGHRS, CDR2 YFSETQ. CDR3 length equals 13 residues. The CDR3 sequence is CASSFEAGTEAFF. Written as DNA, the CDR3 is TGCGCCAGCAGCTTTGAGGCAGGCACTGAAGCTTTCTTT.

This clonotype turned up a few times. The chain carries TRBV12-3 or TRBV12-4 and TRBJ1-2; D is unclear. The ends were cut back, 5 bases at V and 2 bases at J, with 15 bases in the middle. This CDR3 contains 15 residues. CDR3: CASSPHRTVNYGYTF. Here the CDR3 DNA reads TGTGCCAGCAGTCCACACCGGACGGTAAACTATGGCTACACCTTC.

The chain joins TRBV27 to TRBJ2-5, with D unresolved. V dropped 8 bases and J dropped 5 bases, with 18 bases sitting between them. The CDR3 is 14 amino acids. Germline CDR1 and CDR2: MNHEY and SMNVEV (reference sequence). This CDR3 is CASCSAGLRETQYF. CDR3 bases: TGTGCCAGCTGTTCGGCCGGGCTGAGGGAGACCCAGTACTTC.

There are a few counts of this clonotype. V gene TRBV5-1 combines with J gene TRBJ1-2; TRBD1 matches 8 bases. The ends lost 4 bases at V and 8 bases at J; junction bases unmatched: 7. This CDR3 is 13 amino acids long. Germline V lookup: CDR1 SGHRS, CDR2 YFSETQ. As DNA, the CDR3 is TGCGCCAGCAGCGGGGGACAGGAGAGCGGCTACACCTTC. Amino acid sequence: CASSGGQESGYTF.

This chain joins TRBV7-8 and TRBJ2-5; D is perhaps TRBD1 or TRBD2 (5 bases each). The CDR3 contains 14 residues. V was clipped by 5 bases and J by 5 bases, with 15 bases between them. Germline V gene data show CDR1 as SGHVS and CDR2 as FQNEAQ. CDR3 sequence (DNA): TGTGCCAGCAGCCCAGGGCGAGGGACGGAGACCCAGTACTTC. It translates to CASSPGRGTETQYF.

This chain links TRBV18 with TRBJ1-1; D possibly corresponds to TRBD1 (5 bases). The CDR3 is made up of 13 amino acids. V was trimmed by 6 bases and J by 3 bases, leaving 11 bases between them. The germline V gene has CDR1 KGHSH and CDR2 LQKENI. The CDR3 protein is CASSPVGDTEAFF. CDR3 nucleotide sequence: TGTGCCAGCTCTCCCGTGGGGGACACTGAAGCTTTCTTT.

The chain is built from TRBV9 and TRBJ1-2; no firm D call. CDR3 length: 13 residues. Trimming stripped 4 bases from V and 5 bases from J, with 12 bases between. Germline CDR1 is SGDLS and CDR2 is YYNGEE. The CDR3 nucleotides read TGTGCCAGCAGCCTCCCGGGCGGGTATGGCTACACCTTC. It specifies CASSLPGGYGYTF.

This clonotype came up many times. V is TRBV7-3 and J is TRBJ2-3; D not certain. The CDR3 runs to 13 residues. The germline V gene has CDR1 SGHTA and CDR2 FQGTGA. Trimming removed 0 bases at V and 5 bases at J, with 6 bases between. The CDR3, as DNA: TGTGCCAGCAGCTTAACGTTTGAAGATACGCAGTATTTT. As protein: CASSLTFEDTQYF.

The J gene is TRBJ2-3, the V gene TRBV12-3 or TRBV12-4; D gene ambiguous. Trimming took off 5 bases at V and 5 bases at J, with 11 bases between the two ends. There are 13 residues in the CDR3. The CDR3 reads CASSTRGLDTQYF. The CDR3 coding sequence is TGTGCCAGCAGTACCCGAGGTTTAGATACGCAGTATTTT.

The rearrangement uses TRBV20-1 and TRBJ2-2; D perhaps matches TRBD1 (5 bases). The CDR3 loop spans 16 amino acids. Trimming took 0 bases from V and 5 from J, leaving 16 bases between them. Germline V gene sequence: CDR1 DFQATT, CDR2 SNEGSKA (reference sequence). The CDR3 region has the DNA TGCAGTGCTAGAGATCAAAACAGGCAGGGAACCGGGGAGCTGTTTTTT. This gives the protein CSARDQNRQGTGELFF.